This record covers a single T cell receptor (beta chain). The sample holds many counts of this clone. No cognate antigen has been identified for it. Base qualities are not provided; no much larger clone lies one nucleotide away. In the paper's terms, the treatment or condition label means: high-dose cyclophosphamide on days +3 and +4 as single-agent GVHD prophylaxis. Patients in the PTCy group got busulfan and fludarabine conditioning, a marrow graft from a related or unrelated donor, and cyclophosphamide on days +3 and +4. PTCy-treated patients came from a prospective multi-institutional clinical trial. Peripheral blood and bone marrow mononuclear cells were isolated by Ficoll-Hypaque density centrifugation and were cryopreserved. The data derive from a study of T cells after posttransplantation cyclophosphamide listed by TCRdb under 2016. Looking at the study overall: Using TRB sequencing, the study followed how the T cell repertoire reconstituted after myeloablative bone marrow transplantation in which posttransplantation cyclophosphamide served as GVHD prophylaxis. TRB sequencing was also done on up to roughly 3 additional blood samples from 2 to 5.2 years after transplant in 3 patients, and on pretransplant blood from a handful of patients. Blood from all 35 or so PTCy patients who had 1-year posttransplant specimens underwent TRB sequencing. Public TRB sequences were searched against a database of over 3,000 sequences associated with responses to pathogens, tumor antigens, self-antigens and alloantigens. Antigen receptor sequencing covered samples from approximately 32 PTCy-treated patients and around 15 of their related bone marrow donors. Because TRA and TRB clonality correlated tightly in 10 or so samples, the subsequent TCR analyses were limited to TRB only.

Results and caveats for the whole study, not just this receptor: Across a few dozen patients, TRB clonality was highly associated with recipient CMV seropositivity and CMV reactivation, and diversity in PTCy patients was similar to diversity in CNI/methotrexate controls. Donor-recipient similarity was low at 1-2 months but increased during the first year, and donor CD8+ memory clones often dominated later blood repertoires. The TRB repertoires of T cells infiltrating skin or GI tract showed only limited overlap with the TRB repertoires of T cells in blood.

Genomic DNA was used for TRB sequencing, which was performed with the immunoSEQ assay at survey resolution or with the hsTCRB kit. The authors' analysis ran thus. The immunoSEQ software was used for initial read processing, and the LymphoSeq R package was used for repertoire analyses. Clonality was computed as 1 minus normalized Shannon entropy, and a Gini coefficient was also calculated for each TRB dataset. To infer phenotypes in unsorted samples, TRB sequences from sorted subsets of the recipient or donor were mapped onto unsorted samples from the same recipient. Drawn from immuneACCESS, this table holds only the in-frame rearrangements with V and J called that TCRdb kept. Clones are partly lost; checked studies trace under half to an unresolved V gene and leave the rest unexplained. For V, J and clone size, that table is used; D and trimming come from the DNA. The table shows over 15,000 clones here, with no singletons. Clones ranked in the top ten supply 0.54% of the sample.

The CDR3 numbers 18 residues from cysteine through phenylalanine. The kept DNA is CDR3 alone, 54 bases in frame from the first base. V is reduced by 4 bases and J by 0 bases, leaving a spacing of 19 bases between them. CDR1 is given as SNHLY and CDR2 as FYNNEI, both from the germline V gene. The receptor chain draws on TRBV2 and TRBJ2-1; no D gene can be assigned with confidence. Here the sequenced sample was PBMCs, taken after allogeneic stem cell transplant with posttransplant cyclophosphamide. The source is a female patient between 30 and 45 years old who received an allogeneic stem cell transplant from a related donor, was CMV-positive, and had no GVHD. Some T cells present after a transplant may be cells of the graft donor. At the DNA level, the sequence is TGTGCCAGCAGTGGGTCCCAGGCCTCTCCCCTCTCCTACAATGAGCAGTTCTTC. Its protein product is CASSGSQASPLSYNEQFF.